This T cell receptor beta chain stems from a study of identical twins. A universal primer site was added by template switching, and unique molecular identifiers were carried by the cDNA. TCRdb reprocessed the 5' RACE reads with MiXCR, giving one entry per CDR3 protein. The sample contains 500,000 to 600,000 distinct CDR3 sequences, 22% of which appear only once. Per the germline V gene, CDR1 is DFQATT and CDR2 is SNEGSKA (reference sequence). Deletions cut 3 bases from V and 4 bases from J, with 10 bases between. The CDR3 is made up of 14 amino acids. The sample also formed part of further work on T cells expressing NK-cell markers. Turning to that study: Most of the eight sequenced donors were HCMV-seropositive; one was seronegative.

The clonotype was recovered from a young woman in good health. The J gene is TRBJ1-6, the V gene TRBV20-1; D ambiguous. Sequenced material: CD4+ T cells sorted from blood. CDR3 sequence reads: CSASFTLYNSPLHF. In DNA form, the CDR3 reads TGCAGTGCTAGCTTCACCTTGTATAATTCACCCCTCCACTTT.